The clone carrying this T cell receptor (beta chain) has just a few counts. Its antigen is as yet unknown. The data originate from a study of post-analysis software for immune sequencing data. Study-wide background: The patients showed relapsing-remitting, secondary progressive and progressive-relapsing multiple sclerosis courses. Study observations and caveats: For normalized Chao1 diversity, multiple sclerosis patients scored significantly lower than controls did. Controls showed lower frequencies than patients for roughly five TRBV segments, and TRBV5-6, TRBV5-1 and TRBV20-1 were among these. Samples made in the same batch grouped tightly together by F measure.

TCR beta cDNA libraries included unique molecular identifiers. When 1 to 10 million T cells were used, they gave roughly 500,000 cDNA molecules. TCRdb ran MiXCR on the PCR reads and lists one entry per CDR3 protein. The table has 600,000 to 750,000 distinct CDR3 sequences, approximately 60% seen once; the top ten hold approximately 11%. The V gene's germline CDR1 is SQVTM and CDR2 ANQGSEA. Trimming shortened V by 4 bases and J by 6 bases, and 18 bases separated the two germline ends. The CDR3 contains 14 residues. The chain couples TRBV29-1 to TRBJ1-2; TRBD1 might be the D (6 bases). The specimen was blood. The receptor's source is a girl aged 2-9 years with multiple sclerosis. CDR3 residues: CSVVNREGGDGYTF. The CDR3 DNA is TGCAGCGTTGTGAACAGGGAAGGAGGGGATGGCTACACCTTC.